This TCR beta chain was found in a study of early T cells in non-severe SARS-CoV-2 infection. TCRdb fed the 5' RACE reads into MiXCR, producing one record per CDR3 protein. The table shows approximately 69,000 distinct CDR3 sequences, with roughly 8.7% occurring only once. Sequences were obtained from whole blood. The receptor was derived from an adult who was a healthcare worker with PCR-confirmed SARS-CoV-2 infection or an uninfected control (not recorded which).

This CDR3 reads CASSEPENEKLFF. Written as DNA, the CDR3 is TGTGCCAGCAGTGAACCAGAGAATGAAAAACTGTTTTTT. The chain links TRBV6-1 to TRBJ1-4; no clear D. CDR3 length: 13 residues. Germline V gene lookup returns CDR1 MNHNS and CDR2 SASEGT. Trimming stripped 2 bases from V and 5 bases from J, with 6 bases between.